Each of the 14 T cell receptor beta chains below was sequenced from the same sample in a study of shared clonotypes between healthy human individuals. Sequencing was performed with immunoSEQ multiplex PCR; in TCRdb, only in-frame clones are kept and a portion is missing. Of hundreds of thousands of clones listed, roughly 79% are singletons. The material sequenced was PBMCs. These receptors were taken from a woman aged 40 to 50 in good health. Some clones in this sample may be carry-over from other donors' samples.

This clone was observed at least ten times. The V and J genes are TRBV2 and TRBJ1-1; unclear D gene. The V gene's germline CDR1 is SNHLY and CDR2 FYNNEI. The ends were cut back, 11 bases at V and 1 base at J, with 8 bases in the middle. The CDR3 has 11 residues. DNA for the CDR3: TGTGCCGGCGCACGGAACACTGAAGCTTTCTTT. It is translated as CAGARNTEAFF.

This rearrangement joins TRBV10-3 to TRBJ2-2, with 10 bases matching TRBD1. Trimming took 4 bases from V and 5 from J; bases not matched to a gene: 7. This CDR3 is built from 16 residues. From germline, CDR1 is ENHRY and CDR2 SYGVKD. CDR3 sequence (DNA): TGTGCCATCAGTGGTGGGACAGGGGAGGGGACCGGGGAGCTGTTTTTT. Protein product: CAISGGTGEGTGELFF.

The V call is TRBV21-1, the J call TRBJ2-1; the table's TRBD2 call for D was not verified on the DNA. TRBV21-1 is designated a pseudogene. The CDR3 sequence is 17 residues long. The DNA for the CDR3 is TGTGCCAGCACCAGGACTAGCGGGAGGGAGACCTACAATGAGCAGTTCTTC. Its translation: CASTRTSGRETYNEQFF.

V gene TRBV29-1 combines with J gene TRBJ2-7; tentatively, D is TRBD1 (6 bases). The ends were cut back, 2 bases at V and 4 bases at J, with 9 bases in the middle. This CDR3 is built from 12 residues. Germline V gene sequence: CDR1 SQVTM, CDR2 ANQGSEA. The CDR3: CSVENRVYEQYF. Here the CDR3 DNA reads TGCAGCGTTGAAAACAGGGTTTACGAGCAGTACTTC.

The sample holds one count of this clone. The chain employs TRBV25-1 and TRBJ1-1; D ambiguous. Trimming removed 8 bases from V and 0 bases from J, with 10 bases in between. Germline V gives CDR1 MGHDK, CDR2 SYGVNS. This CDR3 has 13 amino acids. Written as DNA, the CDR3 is TGTGCCAGCTCGGACGGACTGAACACTGAAGCTTTCTTT. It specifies CASSDGLNTEAFF.

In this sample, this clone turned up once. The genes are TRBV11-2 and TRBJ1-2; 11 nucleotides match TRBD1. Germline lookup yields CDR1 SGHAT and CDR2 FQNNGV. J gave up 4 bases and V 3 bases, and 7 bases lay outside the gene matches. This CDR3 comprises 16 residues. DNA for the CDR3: TGTGCCAGCAGCTTCACCGGGACAGGGGGATTCTATGGCTACACCTTC. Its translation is CASSFTGTGGFYGYTF.

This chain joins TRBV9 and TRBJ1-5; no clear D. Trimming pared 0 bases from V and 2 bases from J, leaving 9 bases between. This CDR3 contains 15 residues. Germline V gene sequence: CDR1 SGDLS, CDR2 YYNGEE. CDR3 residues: CASSVGVERNQPQHF. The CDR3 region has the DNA TGTGCCAGCAGCGTAGGCGTGGAACGCAATCAGCCCCAGCATTTT.

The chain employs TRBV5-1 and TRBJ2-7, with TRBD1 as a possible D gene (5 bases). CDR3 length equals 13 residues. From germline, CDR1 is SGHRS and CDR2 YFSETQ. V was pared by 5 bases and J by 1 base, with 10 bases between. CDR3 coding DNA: TGCGCCAGCAGGTGGGGCGTGTCCTACGAGCAGTACTTC. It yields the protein CASRWGVSYEQYF.

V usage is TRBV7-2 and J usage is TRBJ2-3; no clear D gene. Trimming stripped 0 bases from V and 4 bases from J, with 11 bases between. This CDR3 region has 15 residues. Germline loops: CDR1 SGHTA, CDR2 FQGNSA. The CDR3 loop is CASSLAAHTADTQYF. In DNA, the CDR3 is TGTGCCAGCAGCTTAGCGGCCCACACCGCAGATACGCAGTATTTT.

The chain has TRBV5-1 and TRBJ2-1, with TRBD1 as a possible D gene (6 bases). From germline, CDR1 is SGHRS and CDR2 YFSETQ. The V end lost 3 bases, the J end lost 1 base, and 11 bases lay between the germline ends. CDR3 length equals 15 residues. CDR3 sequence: CASSSGTTSYNEQFF. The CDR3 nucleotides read TGCGCCAGCAGCTCCGGGACAACATCCTACAATGAGCAGTTCTTC.

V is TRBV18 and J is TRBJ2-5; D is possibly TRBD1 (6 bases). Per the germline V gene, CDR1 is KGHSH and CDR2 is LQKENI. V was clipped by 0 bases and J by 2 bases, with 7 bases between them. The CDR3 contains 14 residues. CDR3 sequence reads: CASSPPQGQETQYF. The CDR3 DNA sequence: TGTGCCAGCTCACCACCACAGGGACAAGAGACCCAGTACTTC. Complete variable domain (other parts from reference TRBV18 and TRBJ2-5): NAGVMQNPRHLVRRRGQEARLRCSPMKGHSHVYWYRQLPEEGLKFMVYLQKENIIDESGMPKERFSAEFPKEGPSILRIQQVVRGDSAAYFCASSPPQGQETQYFGPGTRLLVL.

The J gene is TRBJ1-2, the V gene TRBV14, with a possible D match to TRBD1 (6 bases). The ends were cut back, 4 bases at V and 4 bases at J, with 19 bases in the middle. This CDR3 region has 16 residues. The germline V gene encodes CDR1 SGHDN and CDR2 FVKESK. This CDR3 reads CASSPSLGGSPYGYTF. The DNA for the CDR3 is TGTGCCAGCAGCCCATCGCTAGGGGGGAGCCCCTATGGCTACACCTTC.

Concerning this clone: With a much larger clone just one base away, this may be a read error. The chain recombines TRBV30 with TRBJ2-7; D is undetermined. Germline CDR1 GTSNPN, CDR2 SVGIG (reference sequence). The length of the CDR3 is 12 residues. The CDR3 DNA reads TGTGCCTGGAGTGTAGGATACTACGGGCAGTACTTC. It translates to CAWSVGYYGQYF.

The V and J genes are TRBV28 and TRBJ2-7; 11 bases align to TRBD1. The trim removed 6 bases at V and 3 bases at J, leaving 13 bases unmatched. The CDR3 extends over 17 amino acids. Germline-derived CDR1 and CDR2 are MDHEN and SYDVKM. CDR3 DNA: TGTGCCAGCAGCACCGGGACAGGGGGACTAGCCTACTACGAGCAGTACTTC. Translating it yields CASSTGTGGLAYYEQYF.